This TCR beta chain was found in a study of early stage breast cancer tumors. Some clones are missing from TCRdb's copy, which holds only in-frame ones; the method was immunoSEQ multiplex PCR. In the table there are around 78,000 clones, around 85% of which are singletons. Study results and caveats: Compared with adjacent normal breast, tumors showed about 2.3-fold denser, more clonal T cells. Commonly generated sequences made up most enriched TCRB sequences shared between patients.

The CDR3 is 16 amino acids. V was pared by 0 bases and J by 1 base, with 3 bases of the junction left unmatched. Germline V CDR1 and CDR2: SGDLS, YYNGEE. Turning to this clone: What it recognizes is unknown.

Sequencing was done on a sample of blood. The clonotype was recovered from a person in their sixties or seventies with breast cancer. This chain joins TRBV9 and TRBJ2-1; 8 bases match TRBD2. In DNA, the CDR3 is TGTGCCAGCAGCGTAGAAAGCGGGGGATCCTACAATGAGCAGTTCTTC. As protein: CASSVESGGSYNEQFF.